The rows below give T cell receptor beta chains drawn from one sample of a study of cytomegalovirus exposure and HLA in healthy donors. Measured with immunoSEQ multiplex PCR; TCRdb has only the in-frame clones, and not every one. Among over 55,000 clones, around 89% were seen once, and the ten largest hold 9.5% to 13%. Sequencing was performed on PBMCs. Source of these receptors: a woman aged 25 to 39 in good health and CMV-seropositive. CDR3s include the opening cysteine and the closing phenylalanine or tryptophan. D genes are given only for firm matches. Expanded clones are given a class, and other clones once, few, many or no size at all.

j_call: TRBJ2-7
d_call: NA
v_call: TRBV7-9
clone_size: NA
cdr3_nt: TGTGCCAGCAGCTCCCCGCGATATGGGGCCCTTGTCTACGAGCAGTACTTC
cdr3_aa: CASSSPRYGALVYEQYF

j_call: TRBJ2-7
d_call: TRBD1
v_call: TRBV7-6
clone_size: NA
cdr3_nt: TGTGCCAGCAGCTTTAGACAGGGGGCTACCTACGAGCAGTACTTC
cdr3_aa: CASSFRQGATYEQYF

j_call: TRBJ2-1
d_call: NA
v_call: TRBV18
clone_size: NA
cdr3_nt: TGTGCCAGCTCACCTAGACCGGGAACGTTATACAATGAGCAGTTCTTC
cdr3_aa: CASSPRPGTLYNEQFF

j_call: TRBJ2-7
d_call: TRBD1
v_call: TRBV5-1
clone_size: NA
cdr3_nt: TGCGCCAGCAGCCCGGGACAGGGGGCTAACGAGCAGTACTTC
cdr3_aa: CASSPGQGANEQYF

j_call: TRBJ1-1
d_call: NA
v_call: TRBV5-1
clone_size: once
cdr3_nt: TGCGCCAGCAGGGGGGCCTTCGGCACTGAAGCTTTCTTT
cdr3_aa: CASRGAFGTEAFF

j_call: TRBJ2-7
d_call: TRBD1
v_call: TRBV5-1
clone_size: NA
cdr3_nt: TGCGCCAGCAGCCCGGGACAGACAAGCGAGCAGTACTTC
cdr3_aa: CASSPGQTSEQYF

j_call: TRBJ2-2
d_call: TRBD2
v_call: TRBV5-1
clone_size: once
cdr3_nt: TGCGCCAGCAGCCCTCGGGGAGGGCCCGGGGAGCTGTTTTTT
cdr3_aa: CASSPRGGPGELFF

j_call: TRBJ2-3
d_call: TRBD2
v_call: TRBV7-6
clone_size: NA
cdr3_nt: TGTGCCAGCAGCTTAGCACGGTCCGGGAGGGCCCCAGATACGCAGTATTTT
cdr3_aa: CASSLARSGRAPDTQYF

j_call: TRBJ1-1
d_call: TRBD1
v_call: TRBV5-8
clone_size: NA
cdr3_nt: TGTGCCAGCAGCTTGAGGGCGGGACAGGGGACTGAAGCTTTCTTT
cdr3_aa: CASSLRAGQGTEAFF

j_call: TRBJ2-3
d_call: TRBD2
v_call: TRBV6-1
clone_size: few
cdr3_nt: TGTGCCAGCAGGTTAGCGGGAGGTAGAGATACGCAGTATTTT
cdr3_aa: CASRLAGGRDTQYF

j_call: TRBJ2-7
d_call: TRBD1
v_call: TRBV4-1
clone_size: NA
cdr3_nt: TGCGCCAGCAGCCCAGGACAGGGGACCAACTCCTACGAGCAGTACTTC
cdr3_aa: CASSPGQGTNSYEQYF

j_call: TRBJ1-2
d_call: NA
v_call: TRBV6-4
clone_size: medium-sized
cdr3_nt: TGTGCCAGCAGTGAAAGAATGCACAGGGACTATGGCTACACCTTC
cdr3_aa: CASSERMHRDYGYTF

j_call: TRBJ2-3
d_call: TRBD2
v_call: TRBV5-1
clone_size: NA
cdr3_nt: TGCGCCAGCAGCTATGGTAGCGGGCACACAGATACGCAGTATTTT
cdr3_aa: CASSYGSGHTDTQYF

j_call: TRBJ1-1
d_call: NA
v_call: TRBV7-8
clone_size: NA
cdr3_nt: TGTGCCAGCAGCTTATGGAGTCCGTCGTCGGGGACTGAAGCTTTCTTT
cdr3_aa: CASSLWSPSSGTEAFF

j_call: TRBJ2-1
d_call: TRBD1
v_call: TRBV28
clone_size: NA
cdr3_nt: TGTGCCAGCCAACAGGGGGTCTCCTACAATGAGCAGTTCTTC
cdr3_aa: CASQQGVSYNEQFF

j_call: TRBJ2-3
d_call: TRBD1
v_call: TRBV14
clone_size: once
cdr3_nt: TGTGCCAGCAGCAGTCAGGGGGCAGATACGCAGTATTTT
cdr3_aa: CASSSQGADTQYF

j_call: TRBJ2-7
d_call: NA
v_call: TRBV4-1
clone_size: NA
cdr3_nt: TGCGCCAGCAGCCAAGTAAGCCCCTCTTACGAGCAGTACTTC
cdr3_aa: CASSQVSPSYEQYF

j_call: TRBJ2-7
d_call: TRBD2
v_call: TRBV5-1
clone_size: once
cdr3_nt: TGCGCCAGCAGCTTGCCTAGCGGGGGGTACGAGCAGTACTTC
cdr3_aa: CASSLPSGGYEQYF

j_call: TRBJ2-3
d_call: NA
v_call: TRBV9
clone_size: NA
cdr3_nt: TGTGCCAGCAGCGTCCGAGCGGGCACAGATACGCAGTATTTT
cdr3_aa: CASSVRAGTDTQYF

j_call: TRBJ2-2
d_call: NA
v_call: TRBV4-2
clone_size: NA
cdr3_nt: TGTGCCAGCAGCCAAGTAGGGGCGGCTCCCCGGACCGGGGAGCTGTTTTTT
cdr3_aa: CASSQVGAAPRTGELFF

j_call: TRBJ2-1
d_call: TRBD2
v_call: TRBV5-4
clone_size: NA
cdr3_nt: TGTGCCAGTAAGCGGGGGAACGTACAAGGTGAGCAGTTCTTC
cdr3_aa: CASKRGNVQGEQFF

j_call: TRBJ2-3
d_call: TRBD2
v_call: TRBV7-9
clone_size: NA
cdr3_nt: TGTGCCAGCAGCTTACCCTCAGGGGTACTAGCGGGAGCTATAGATACGCAGTATTTT
cdr3_aa: CASSLPSGVLAGAIDTQYF

j_call: TRBJ2-1
d_call: NA
v_call: TRBV19
clone_size: NA
cdr3_nt: TGTGCCAGTAATGATTTGGTCTCGAGCTCCTACAATGAGCAGTTCTTC
cdr3_aa: CASNDLVSSSYNEQFF

j_call: TRBJ2-3
d_call: NA
v_call: TRBV9
clone_size: once
cdr3_nt: TGTGCCAGCAGCCTTCTAGTAGGGGCGGGCACAGATACGCAGTATTTT
cdr3_aa: CASSLLVGAGTDTQYF

j_call: TRBJ2-2
d_call: NA
v_call: TRBV2
clone_size: NA
cdr3_nt: TGTGCCAACAAGGGACTGTACACCGGGGAGCTGTTTTTT
cdr3_aa: CANKGLYTGELFF

j_call: TRBJ2-1
d_call: TRBD2
v_call: TRBV7-2
clone_size: NA
cdr3_nt: TGTGCCAGCAGACTAGCGGGAGGGGGGTACAATGAGCAGTTCTTC
cdr3_aa: CASRLAGGGYNEQFF

j_call: TRBJ1-2
d_call: NA
v_call: TRBV28
clone_size: NA
cdr3_nt: TGTGCCAGCAGCTATAATAGGGGTTTGGAGGGAGGCTACACCTTC
cdr3_aa: CASSYNRGLEGGYTF

j_call: TRBJ2-2
d_call: NA
v_call: TRBV2
clone_size: NA
cdr3_nt: TGTGCCAGCAGCGGCGACAGGTTAGGCGGGGAGCTGTTTTTT
cdr3_aa: CASSGDRLGGELFF

j_call: TRBJ1-3
d_call: NA
v_call: TRBV30
clone_size: NA
cdr3_nt: TGTGCCTGGAGGATGGCAGGAAACACCATATATTTT
cdr3_aa: CAWRMAGNTIYF

j_call: TRBJ1-1
d_call: NA
v_call: TRBV18
clone_size: NA
cdr3_nt: TGTGCCAGCTCTCCCACAACTACAGGGAACACTGAAGCTTTCTTT
cdr3_aa: CASSPTTTGNTEAFF

j_call: TRBJ2-2
d_call: TRBD2
v_call: TRBV11-3
clone_size: once
cdr3_nt: TGTGCCAGCAGCCCGGGGCTAGCGGACACCGGGGAGCTGTTTTTT
cdr3_aa: CASSPGLADTGELFF

j_call: TRBJ2-1
d_call: TRBD2
v_call: TRBV28
clone_size: NA
cdr3_nt: TGTGCCAGCAGTCCAGGGGCTAGCGGGTTCAATGAGCAGTTCTTC
cdr3_aa: CASSPGASGFNEQFF

j_call: TRBJ1-2
d_call: NA
v_call: TRBV7-9
clone_size: NA
cdr3_nt: TGTGCCAGCAGCTTAGTTAACTCATTCTATGGCTACACCTTC
cdr3_aa: CASSLVNSFYGYTF

j_call: TRBJ2-1
d_call: TRBD2
v_call: TRBV7-8
clone_size: NA
cdr3_nt: TGTGCAGCTAAATGGGGCGGGAGCGATGAGCAGTTCTTC
cdr3_aa: CAAKWGGSDEQFF

j_call: TRBJ2-7
d_call: NA
v_call: TRBV7-9
clone_size: NA
cdr3_nt: TGTGCCAGCAGCCCGCCTGGCGGTGCCTACGAGCAGTACTTC
cdr3_aa: CASSPPGGAYEQYF

j_call: TRBJ1-4
d_call: NA
v_call: TRBV30
clone_size: NA
cdr3_nt: TGTGCCTGGAGTCCGGGGGAAAAACTGTTTTTT
cdr3_aa: CAWSPGEKLFF

j_call: TRBJ2-3
d_call: NA
v_call: TRBV7-2
clone_size: NA
cdr3_nt: TGTGCCAGCAGCTTAGCGCCCTCTCTAGGAACAGATACGCAGTATTTT
cdr3_aa: CASSLAPSLGTDTQYF

j_call: TRBJ2-1
d_call: NA
v_call: TRBV5-6
clone_size: few
cdr3_nt: TGTGCCAGCAGCTATTACAGGGCTACCTACAATGAGCAGTTCTTC
cdr3_aa: CASSYYRATYNEQFF

j_call: TRBJ1-2
d_call: NA
v_call: TRBV2
clone_size: NA
cdr3_nt: TGTGCCAGCAGGGTGGGCGGAGGGCCTCGGTATGGCTACACCTTC
cdr3_aa: CASRVGGGPRYGYTF

j_call: TRBJ1-1
d_call: TRBD1
v_call: TRBV13
clone_size: NA
cdr3_nt: TGTGCCAGCAGCCGAAAAGGACAGGGGGCGATGAACACTGAAGCTTTCTTT
cdr3_aa: CASSRKGQGAMNTEAFF

j_call: TRBJ2-7
d_call: NA
v_call: TRBV4-2
clone_size: NA
cdr3_nt: TGTGCCAGCAGCCAAGAATTTTCCGTCCTGAATTCCTACGAGCAGTACTTC
cdr3_aa: CASSQEFSVLNSYEQYF

j_call: TRBJ2-1
d_call: TRBD1
v_call: TRBV4-1
clone_size: NA
cdr3_nt: TGCGCCAGCAGCCAAGATTTCAGGACAGGGGGCAAGAATGAGCAGTTCTTC
cdr3_aa: CASSQDFRTGGKNEQFF

j_call: TRBJ2-7
d_call: TRBD1
v_call: TRBV29-1
clone_size: NA
cdr3_nt: TGCAGCGCCAAAGGGGGACAGGACCTCTACGAGCAGTACTTC
cdr3_aa: CSAKGGQDLYEQYF

j_call: TRBJ2-7
d_call: TRBD2
v_call: TRBV5-4
clone_size: NA
cdr3_nt: TGTGCCAGCAGCTTGGGGCGGGAGGTGGGGTCCTACGAGCAGTACTTC
cdr3_aa: CASSLGREVGSYEQYF

j_call: TRBJ1-1
d_call: NA
v_call: TRBV29-1
clone_size: NA
cdr3_nt: TGCAGCGTCGGGGGAGTGAACACTGAAGCTTTCTTT
cdr3_aa: CSVGGVNTEAFF

j_call: TRBJ2-3
d_call: NA
v_call: TRBV15
clone_size: NA
cdr3_nt: TGTGCCACCAGCAGAGATAAAGTTACAGGCACTAGCACAGATACGCAGTATTTT
cdr3_aa: CATSRDKVTGTSTDTQYF

j_call: TRBJ1-4
d_call: NA
v_call: TRBV11-2
clone_size: NA
cdr3_nt: TGTGCCAGCAGCCAGTCCCGGGGGAAACTGTTTTTT
cdr3_aa: CASSQSRGKLFF

j_call: TRBJ2-3
d_call: TRBD2
v_call: TRBV5-8
clone_size: NA
cdr3_nt: TGTGCCAGCAGCTTGGTGGCGGGAGGGGCAGATACGCAGTATTTT
cdr3_aa: CASSLVAGGADTQYF

j_call: TRBJ2-1
d_call: TRBD2
v_call: TRBV9
clone_size: NA
cdr3_nt: TGTGCCAGCAGCGTAGGCGGGAGCCCCTCCTACAATGAGCAGTTCTTC
cdr3_aa: CASSVGGSPSYNEQFF

j_call: TRBJ2-7
d_call: TRBD2
v_call: TRBV28
clone_size: few
cdr3_nt: TGTGCCAGCAGCCGAGCCAGGGAGCGGGACGGCTACGAGCAGTACTTC
cdr3_aa: CASSRARERDGYEQYF

j_call: TRBJ1-5
d_call: NA
v_call: TRBV27
clone_size: few
cdr3_nt: TGTGCCAGCAGTTTATCCAGGGTTAGCAATCAGCCCCAGCATTTT
cdr3_aa: CASSLSRVSNQPQHF

j_call: TRBJ2-7
d_call: TRBD1
v_call: TRBV18
clone_size: NA
cdr3_nt: TGTGCCAGCTCTCAACGACAGGGCGACTACGAGCAGTACTTC
cdr3_aa: CASSQRQGDYEQYF

j_call: TRBJ1-6
d_call: NA
v_call: TRBV6-5
clone_size: NA
cdr3_nt: TGTGCCAGCAGTTACTCGATCCAGGGGAATTCACCCCTCCACTTT
cdr3_aa: CASSYSIQGNSPLHF